A single sample gave rise to the 24 T cell receptor beta chains below, sequenced in a study of blood T cell repertoires in COVID-19. TCRdb keeps only in-frame clones here, not all; method: immunoSEQ multiplex PCR. The sample holds around 200,000 clones, about 80% seen once. What was sequenced was peripheral blood. These receptor sequences come from a man aged 45-60 years with active or convalescent COVID-19.

The chain uses TRBV21-1 and TRBJ1-5. TRBV21-1 is a listed pseudogene. The CDR3 covers 16 residues. The CDR3 sequence: CASSNGERTGDQPQHF. In DNA form, the CDR3 reads TGTGCCAGCAGCAACGGGGAAAGGACCGGTGATCAGCCCCAGCATTTT.

Only one count was recorded for this clone. One end of the junction is discordant with germline, which a read error may explain. The rearrangement uses TRBV5-1 and TRBJ2-7, with 11 nucleotides matching TRBD2. This CDR3 is 15 amino acids long. The germline gives CDR1 SGHRS, CDR2 YFSETQ. CDR3: CASKLLAGGSHEQYF. The DNA of the CDR3 is TGCGCCAGCAAGTTGCTAGCGGGGGGCTCCCACGAGCAGTACTTC.

This chain connects TRBV7-6 to TRBJ2-3, with 9 bases fitting TRBD2. Germline CDR1 and CDR2: SGHVS and FNYEAQ. The CDR3 is made up of 16 amino acids. V lost 1 base, J lost 3 bases, and 5 bases stayed unmatched. CDR3 region: CASSLGGGGGTDTQYF. The CDR3 bases are TGTGCCAGCAGCTTAGGTGGCGGGGGGGGGACAGATACGCAGTATTTT. The full variable domain, completed using reference TRBV7-6 and TRBJ2-3, is GAGVSQSPRYKVTKRGQDVALRCDPISGHVSLYWYRQALGQGPEFLTYFNYEAQQDKSGLPNDRFSAERPEGSISTLTIQRTEQRDSAMYRCASSLGGGGGTDTQYFGPGTRLTVL.

V and J are TRBV7-9 and TRBJ1-2; 10 bases line up with TRBD1. The CDR3 spans 19 residues. V was pared by 1 base and J by 0 bases, with 11 bases of the junction left unmatched. Germline assignment: CDR1 SEHNR and CDR2 FQNEAQ (reference sequence). The CDR3 is CASSLGTGTGVRSNYGYTF. The DNA for the CDR3 is TGTGCCAGCAGCTTAGGGACCGGGACAGGGGTCCGATCTAACTATGGCTACACCTTC.

The CDR3 DNA is TGTGCCAGCAGAGGGACTGGGGGCAATCAGCCCCAGCATTTT. As protein: CASRGTGGNQPQHF. The rearrangement joins TRBV6-5 to TRBJ1-5; perhaps TRBD1 as D (5 bases). V was pared by 6 bases and J by 2 bases, with 11 bases between. The CDR3 has 14 amino acids. Germline values: CDR1 MNHEY, CDR2 SVGAGI.

The chain carries TRBV18 and TRBJ1-2; no clear D. CDR3 length equals 15 residues. V lost 0 bases and J lost 8, with 16 bases in between. The V gene's germline CDR1 is KGHSH and CDR2 LQKENI. CDR3 protein: CASSPPVGATRGYTF. The CDR3 bases are TGTGCCAGCTCACCACCGGTGGGAGCGACGAGGGGCTACACCTTC.

The rearrangement links TRBV30 to TRBJ2-2; 7 positions match TRBD1. The V and J ends lost 5 bases and 6 bases, in that order; junction bases with no gene match: 3. The length of the CDR3 is 12 residues. Germline CDR1 reads GTSNPN; CDR2 reads SVGIG (reference sequence). The CDR3, as DNA: TGTGCCTGGGGGGGACAGCCCGGGGAGCTGTTTTTT. Protein sequence: CAWGGQPGELFF.

This clone was counted a single time. CDR3 nucleotides: TGTGCCAGCAGCTTTGGAGGTCCTAATGAAAAACTGTTTTTT. Its protein is CASSFGGPNEKLFF. The chain links TRBV5-6 to TRBJ1-4; D remains ambiguous. The germline gives CDR1 SGHDT, CDR2 YYEEEE. Trimming pared 2 bases from V and 3 bases from J, leaving 8 bases between. CDR3 size: 14 residues.

The chain has TRBV12-3 or TRBV12-4 and TRBJ2-5; D is possibly TRBD1 (5 bases). The CDR3 spans 13 residues. V was clipped by 3 bases and J by 3 bases, with 8 bases between them. CDR3 nucleotides: TGTGCCAGCAGTTTGCAGGGAAAAGAGACCCAGTACTTC. It translates to CASSLQGKETQYF.

The count of this clone is one. The V and J genes are TRBV5-6 and TRBJ1-6, with 9 bases that match TRBD1. CDR3 length: 19 amino acids. Germline CDR1 is SGHDT and CDR2 is YYEEEE. Unmatched junction bases numbered 8, after V lost 1 base and J lost 0 bases. Here the CDR3 reads CASSLKQGARDSYNSPLHF. The CDR3 nucleotides read TGTGCCAGCAGCTTGAAACAGGGGGCTCGCGACTCCTATAATTCACCCCTCCACTTT.

This chain connects TRBV5-6 to TRBJ2-7, with D possibly TRBD2 on 6 matching bases. This CDR3 comprises 13 residues. Trimming left V 4 bases short and J 5 bases short, with 13 bases between. Germline V gives CDR1 SGHDT, CDR2 YYEEEE. The CDR3 reads CASSPGGEDEQYF. Here the CDR3 DNA reads TGTGCCAGCAGCCCCGGCGGGGAAGACGAGCAGTACTTC.

This clone was seen only once. Written as DNA, the CDR3 is TGTGCCTCCCGGGGCTATGGCTACACCTTC. Its protein is CASRGYGYTF. This sequence joins TRBV19 and TRBJ1-2; D gene uncertain. V was pared by 11 bases and J by 4 bases, with 8 bases between. The germline V gene has CDR1 LNHDA and CDR2 SQIVND (reference sequence). This CDR3 has 10 residues.

The chain couples TRBV20-1 to TRBJ1-2; the D is unclear. Germline loops: CDR1 DFQATT, CDR2 SNEGSKA (reference sequence). The CDR3 consists of 11 residues. V was pared by 3 bases and J by 6 bases, with 8 bases between. This CDR3 is CSARSSDGYTF. The CDR3 DNA sequence: TGCAGTGCTAGGTCGTCCGATGGCTACACCTTC.

This chain connects TRBV7-2 to TRBJ2-7, with 8 bases lining up with TRBD1. V dropped 3 bases and J dropped 1; count of bases not matched to a gene: 2. CDR3 length equals 14 residues. Germline-derived CDR1 and CDR2 are SGHTA and FQGNSA. CDR3 protein: CASSFRTGSYEQYF. The CDR3 DNA reads TGTGCCAGCAGCTTTCGGACAGGGTCCTACGAGCAGTACTTC.

The chain recombines TRBV6-5 with TRBJ2-3; no reliable D call. The CDR3 spans 13 residues. V was pared by 8 bases and J by 3 bases, with 12 bases between. Germline CDR1 MNHEY, CDR2 SVGAGI. In DNA form, the CDR3 reads TGTGCCAGCCGCCGAACGAGGACAGATACGCAGTATTTT. Translating gives CASRRTRTDTQYF.

The chain employs TRBV27 and TRBJ1-1, with D possibly being TRBD1 (6 bases). CDR3 length equals 15 residues. V lost 4 bases and J 5 bases, leaving 17 bases between the germline ends. Germline loops: CDR1 MNHEY, CDR2 SMNVEV (reference sequence). The CDR3 loop is CASSSRDTGRTEAFF. The CDR3 region has the DNA TGTGCCAGCAGTTCACGGGACACGGGGCGGACTGAAGCTTTCTTT.

The V call is TRBV20-1, the J call TRBJ1-2, with D possibly matching TRBD1 (6 bases). The CDR3 is 11 amino acids. Germline loops: CDR1 DFQATT, CDR2 SNEGSKA (reference sequence). Trimming took 1 base from V and 9 from J, leaving 9 bases between them. The CDR3 nucleotides are TGCAGTGCTAGAGCGGGGGGGCGCTACACCTTC. This codes for CSARAGGRYTF.

The genes are TRBV28 and TRBJ2-1; TRBD1 agrees at 7 bases. Unmatched junction bases numbered 7, after V lost 4 bases and J lost 4 bases. This CDR3 is built from 15 residues. Germline CDR1 MDHEN, CDR2 SYDVKM. The CDR3 coding sequence is TGTGCCAGCAGTTCCAAGGACAGGTTTTACAATGAGCAGTTCTTC. It encodes CASSSKDRFYNEQFF.

This chain uses TRBV3-1 (or the pseudogene TRBV3-2) with TRBJ2-1; 12 bases fit TRBD2. J was trimmed by 7 bases and V by 1 base; bases with no gene match: 5. Per germline, CDR1 LGHDT and CDR2 YNNKEL (reference sequence). The CDR3 runs 16 residues. DNA for the CDR3: TGTGCCAGCAGCCAAGCCCTAGCGGGGGGGCGTAATGAGCAGTTCTTC. It translates to CASSQALAGGRNEQFF.

This rearrangement joins TRBV27 to TRBJ2-7, with a tentative D call TRBD2 (6 bases). V was shortened by 3 bases and J by 3 bases, with 9 bases between the two germline ends. Germline CDR1 MNHEY, CDR2 SMNVEV (reference sequence). This CDR3 is 13 amino acids long. CDR3 sequence (DNA): TGTGCCAGCAGTTTTGGGGGGAACTACGAGCAGTACTTC. Translating it yields CASSFGGNYEQYF.

CDR3 sequence reads: CASSFRGDYNSPLHF. The CDR3 nucleotides read TGTGCCAGCAGTTTCAGGGGTGACTATAATTCACCCCTCCACTTT. This rearrangement joins TRBV27 to TRBJ1-6; D is possibly TRBD1 (6 bases). Trimming took 3 bases from V and 3 from J, leaving 9 bases between them. Germline lookup yields CDR1 MNHEY and CDR2 SMNVEV (reference sequence). CDR3 length: 15 amino acids.

The chain couples TRBV24-1 to TRBJ2-7; tentatively, D is TRBD2 (5 bases). Trimming took off 4 bases at V and 5 bases at J, with 23 bases between the two ends. The germline V gene has CDR1 KGHDR and CDR2 SFDVKD. The CDR3 has 17 residues. CDR3 nucleotide sequence: TGTGCCACCAGTGACGACCCGGAGGCTGGGTCTCTCCACGAGCAGTACTTC. Translation: CATSDDPEAGSLHEQYF.

The rearrangement links TRBV18 to TRBJ1-5, with 8 bases lining up with TRBD1. In germline, CDR1 is KGHSH, CDR2 LQKENI. V trimming: 3 bases; J trimming: 4 bases; junction bases outside the gene matches: 5. The CDR3 covers 15 residues. CDR3 sequence reads: CASSPGQGTNQPQHF. The CDR3 region has the DNA TGTGCCAGCTCACCCGGACAGGGCACTAATCAGCCCCAGCATTTT. Looking up the rest from reference TRBV18 and TRBJ1-5 gives the full variable domain: NAGVMQNPRHLVRRRGQEARLRCSPMKGHSHVYWYRQLPEEGLKFMVYLQKENIIDESGMPKERFSAEFPKEGPSILRIQQVVRGDSAAYFCASSPGQGTNQPQHFGDGTRLSIL.

The chain employs TRBV30 and TRBJ1-6; 7 positions agree with TRBD1. This CDR3 contains 15 residues. Looked up from germline, CDR1 is GTSNPN and CDR2 is SVGIG (reference sequence). V shed 5 bases, J shed 6 bases, and the junction held 10 bases outside the gene matches. The CDR3 sequence is CAWGYGTASNSPLHF. CDR3 bases: TGTGCCTGGGGGTATGGGACAGCAAGTAATTCACCCCTCCACTTT.